The 9 T cell receptor beta chains given below trace back to one sample, sequenced in a study of blood T cell repertoires in COVID-19. Here immunoSEQ multiplex PCR was the method, and the copy in TCRdb shows in-frame clones only, minus some. The top ten hold about a tenth of the sample, which has 190,000 or so clones, approximately 86% seen once. Material for sequencing was PBMCs or T cells enriched from blood (not recorded which). The receptors stem from a man aged 18 to 29 with acute COVID-19.

This chain links TRBV20-1 with TRBJ2-3, with 12 positions matching TRBD2. The CDR3 consists of 15 residues. With 3 bases clipped from V and 4 bases from J, the junction kept 5 bases outside the gene matches. Germline CDR1 is DFQATT and CDR2 is SNEGSKA (reference sequence). CDR3 nucleotides: TGCAGTGCTAGTGACCGACTAGCGGGAGCAGATACGCAGTATTTT. It encodes CSASDRLAGADTQYF.

The V and J genes are TRBV30 and TRBJ1-2, with D possibly matching TRBD1 (6 bases). Germline CDR1 GTSNPN, CDR2 SVGIG (reference sequence). Trimming left V 8 bases short and J 8 bases short, with 24 bases between. The CDR3 loop spans 14 amino acids. In DNA, the CDR3 is TGTGCCGTCCTACTCGGGGGGCGGTTTGAGGGCTACACCTTC. The encoded protein is CAVLLGGRFEGYTF.

The rearrangement uses TRBV11-2 and TRBJ2-1, with 11 bases lining up with TRBD1. V was clipped by 4 bases and J by 8 bases; unmatched bases: 13. CDR3 size: 17 residues. Germline loops: CDR1 SGHAT, CDR2 FQNNGV. This chain's CDR3 is CASSSPQGQGDIDEQFF. The CDR3 region has the DNA TGTGCCAGCAGCTCCCCGCAGGGACAGGGGGATATTGATGAGCAGTTCTTC.

V gene TRBV18 combines with J gene TRBJ2-3; TRBD2 agrees at 13 bases. Germline CDR1 KGHSH, CDR2 LQKENI. The ends lost 3 bases at V and 4 bases at J; junction bases unmatched: 4. The CDR3 spans 16 residues. CDR3: CASSPGTSGMPDTQYF. DNA for the CDR3: TGTGCCAGCTCACCCGGGACTAGCGGGATGCCAGATACGCAGTATTTT. The whole variable domain, filled in from reference TRBV18 and TRBJ2-3, reads NAGVMQNPRHLVRRRGQEARLRCSPMKGHSHVYWYRQLPEEGLKFMVYLQKENIIDESGMPKERFSAEFPKEGPSILRIQQVVRGDSAAYFCASSPGTSGMPDTQYFGPGTRLTVL.

A single count supports this clone. The chain joins TRBV29-1 to TRBJ2-6, with TRBD1 matching 9 bases. Germline V CDR1 and CDR2: SQVTM, ANQGSEA. The J segment lost 0 bases and the V segment lost 8 bases, leaving 5 bases of the junction unmatched. The CDR3 is made up of 15 amino acids. The CDR3 DNA sequence: TGCAGCTCTGGACAGGGGTGCTCTGGGGCCAACGTCCTGACTTTC. Translating it yields CSSGQGCSGANVLTF.

The chain has TRBV4-3 and TRBJ2-7; 8 bases agree with TRBD1. Germline assignment: CDR1 LGHNA and CDR2 YSLEER. Trimming cost V 0 bases and J 6 bases; bases outside gene matches: 10. CDR3 size: 16 residues. The CDR3 DNA reads TGCGCCAGCAGCCAAGACCGAGGGGGACAGGCCGTCGAGCAGTACTTC. Protein product: CASSQDRGGQAVEQYF.

A word on this clone: Other DNA sequences in this specimen translate into the identical CDR3. The CDR3 DNA follows: TGTGCCAGCAGCGACACCGGGACACGCTCCTACGAGCAGTACTTC. Amino acid sequence: CASSDTGTRSYEQYF. The gene calls are TRBV7-2 and TRBJ2-7, with TRBD1 as a possible D gene (6 bases). The CDR3 consists of 15 residues. V was shortened by 5 bases and J by 0 bases, with 14 bases between the two germline ends. The V gene's germline CDR1 is SGHTA and CDR2 FQGNSA.

This chain uses TRBV9 with TRBJ2-3; D might be TRBD2 (5 bases). The CDR3 consists of 16 residues. Germline values: CDR1 SGDLS, CDR2 YYNGEE. Trimming left V 3 bases short and J 0 bases short, with 14 bases between. The CDR3: CASSDFGGLSTDTQYF. The CDR3 DNA is TGTGCCAGCAGCGATTTCGGCGGACTTAGCACAGATACGCAGTATTTT.

The chain joins TRBV4-3 to TRBJ2-3; 16 nucleotides agree with TRBD2. Trimming took 2 bases from V and 4 from J; bases not matched to a gene: 3. CDR1 is LGHNA and CDR2 is YSLEER in the germline V gene. The CDR3 spans 17 residues. The chain's CDR3 is CASSQLGLAGGADTQYF. In DNA form, the CDR3 reads TGCGCCAGCAGCCAATTGGGACTAGCGGGAGGGGCAGATACGCAGTATTTT.